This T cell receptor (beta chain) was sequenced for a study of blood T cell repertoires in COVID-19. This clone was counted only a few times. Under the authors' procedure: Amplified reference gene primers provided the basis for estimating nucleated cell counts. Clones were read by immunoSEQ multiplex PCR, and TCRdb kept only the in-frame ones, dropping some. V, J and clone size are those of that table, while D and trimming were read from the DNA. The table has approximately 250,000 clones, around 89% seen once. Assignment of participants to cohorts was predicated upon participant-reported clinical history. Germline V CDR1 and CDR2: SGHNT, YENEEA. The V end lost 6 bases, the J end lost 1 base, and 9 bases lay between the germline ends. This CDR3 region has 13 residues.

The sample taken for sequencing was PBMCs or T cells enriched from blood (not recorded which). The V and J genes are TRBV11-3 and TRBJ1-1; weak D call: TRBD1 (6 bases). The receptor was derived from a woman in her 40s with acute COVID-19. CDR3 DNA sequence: TGTGCCAGCAGGCAACAGGGGAACACTGAAGCTTTCTTT. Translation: CASRQQGNTEAFF.